These 15 T cell receptor beta chains came from one sample sequenced in a study of graft-versus-host responses after intestinal transplantation. The data were produced by immunoSEQ multiplex PCR, yet TCRdb's version contains in-frame clones alone and is incomplete. Seen here are about 18,000 clones, 75% to 95% observed once, and the top ten hold 1.9%. The specimen comprised PBMCs, sampled roughly 390 days after transplant. Receptor source: a human patient who received an intestinal transplant, so some T cells may come from the graft donor.

The chain employs TRBV25-1 and TRBJ2-3; no definite D call. Germline V gene sequence: CDR1 MGHDK, CDR2 SYGVNS. The CDR3 runs 14 residues. Trimming pared 3 bases from V and 0 bases from J, leaving 7 bases between. The DNA for the CDR3 is TGTGCCAGCAGTGATGCGGTCAGCACAGATACGCAGTATTTT. As protein: CASSDAVSTDTQYF. Together with reference TRBV25-1 and TRBJ2-3, the CDR3 gives the full variable domain: EADIYQTPRYLVIGTGKKITLECSQTMGHDKMYWYQQDPGMELHLIHYSYGVNSTEKGDLSSESTVSRIRTEHFPLTLESARPSHTSQYLCASSDAVSTDTQYFGPGTRLTVL.

The gene calls are TRBV5-6 and TRBJ1-3, with D possibly matching TRBD1 (5 bases). Germline V lookup: CDR1 SGHDT, CDR2 YYEEEE. CDR3 length equals 16 residues. The germline V and J ends were trimmed by 7 bases and 4 bases, with 21 bases remaining between them. CDR3: CASYRGNRGGGNTIYF. The CDR3 bases are TGTGCCAGCTACCGGGGGAACCGGGGAGGCGGAAACACCATATATTTT.

The V and J genes are TRBV2 and TRBJ1-1; 8 bases fit TRBD1. The CDR3 has 14 amino acids. With 5 bases clipped from V and 1 base from J, the junction kept 3 bases outside the gene matches. Germline CDR1 SNHLY, CDR2 FYNNEI. Here the CDR3 reads CASSLGQGNTEAFF. The DNA of the CDR3 is TGTGCCAGCAGTCTAGGACAGGGGAACACTGAAGCTTTCTTT.

This clone was observed a single time. The V gene is TRBV6-1, the J gene TRBJ2-5; 10 bases line up with TRBD2. V was clipped by 3 bases and J by 5 bases; unmatched bases: 12. The CDR3 sequence is 17 residues long. The V gene's germline CDR1 is MNHNS and CDR2 SASEGT. CDR3 nucleotides: TGTGCCAGCAGTGACCGAGCGGGGGGGTCCCAAAGGGAGACCCAGTACTTC. Translation gives CASSDRAGGSQRETQYF.

The chain couples TRBV5-4 to TRBJ1-2, with 7 positions matching TRBD1. CDR3 length: 13 amino acids. The V gene's germline CDR1 is SGHNT and CDR2 YYREEE (reference sequence). Losses at the gene ends were 1 base for V and 6 bases for J; bases not matched to a gene: 3. The CDR3 sequence: CASSLRGGNGYTF. The CDR3, as DNA: TGTGCCAGCAGCTTGCGAGGGGGCAATGGCTACACCTTC.

The chain carries TRBV7-9 and TRBJ1-5; 7 bases match TRBD1. Germline CDR1 reads SEHNR; CDR2 reads FQNEAQ (reference sequence). The trim removed 4 bases at V and 0 bases at J, leaving 3 bases unmatched. The CDR3 consists of 15 residues. The CDR3 is CASSSTGDSNQPQHF. The CDR3 region has the DNA TGTGCCAGCAGCTCTACAGGGGATAGCAATCAGCCCCAGCATTTT.

This chain links TRBV9 with TRBJ2-5; D is perhaps TRBD1 (5 bases). The CDR3 is made up of 15 amino acids. The germline CDR1 and CDR2 sequences are SGDLS and YYNGEE. Trimming removed 0 bases at V and 5 bases at J, with 14 bases between. The CDR3 DNA sequence: TGTGCCAGCAGCGTAGCTCTGGGGCTTGGGGAGACCCAGTACTTC. This translates into CASSVALGLGETQYF.

This clone came up a few times. The CDR3 bases are TGTGCCAGCAGTTTACAGGTCCGGGAGACCCAGTACTTC. Translation: CASSLQVRETQYF. The chain has TRBV28 and TRBJ2-5; unclear D gene. Trimming pared 2 bases from V and 5 bases from J, leaving 9 bases between. CDR1 MDHEN and CDR2 SYDVKM come from the germline V gene. The CDR3 has 13 residues.

The genes are TRBV16 and TRBJ1-1; 10 bases are shared with TRBD1. Unmatched junction bases numbered 3, after V lost 4 bases and J lost 4 bases. In germline, CDR1 is KGHSY, CDR2 FQNENV. The length of the CDR3 is 14 residues. CDR3 residues: CASSPRTGGTEAFF. The CDR3 DNA reads as TGTGCCAGCAGCCCCAGGACAGGGGGCACTGAAGCTTTCTTT.

This clone came up once. The chain has TRBV18 and TRBJ2-5; D is unresolved. V was trimmed by 2 bases and J by 5 bases, leaving 6 bases between them. The CDR3 runs to 12 residues. Germline CDR1 KGHSH, CDR2 LQKENI. This CDR3 is CASSPGIETQYF. The CDR3 DNA reads as TGTGCCAGCTCACCAGGAATTGAGACCCAGTACTTC.

The rearrangement links TRBV5-6 to TRBJ2-7; D remains unclear. This CDR3 region has 13 residues. Trimming removed 4 bases from V and 3 bases from J, with 11 bases in between. Germline CDR1 and CDR2: SGHDT and YYEEEE. CDR3 in DNA: TGTGCCAGCAGCCCGGCAGGAGACTACGAGCAGTACTTC. Translation: CASSPAGDYEQYF.

This clone has just a few counts. The rearrangement uses TRBV2 and TRBJ2-1; 9 bases map to TRBD1. The CDR3 runs to 15 residues. The germline V gene has CDR1 SNHLY and CDR2 FYNNEI. The J segment lost 8 bases and the V segment lost 3 bases, leaving 8 bases of the junction unmatched. Written as DNA, the CDR3 is TGTGCCAGCAGTGACGACAGGGGGGGGATATATGAGCAGTTCTTC. As protein: CASSDDRGGIYEQFF.

This clone has just one count. The rearrangement joins TRBV5-1 to TRBJ1-4; D gene unclear. The V end lost 5 bases, the J end lost 2 bases, and 10 bases lay between the germline ends. CDR3 length: 14 residues. Germline V gene sequence: CDR1 SGHRS, CDR2 YFSETQ. CDR3 sequence: CASSLTVTNEKLFF. The CDR3 DNA sequence: TGCGCCAGCAGTCTGACGGTTACTAATGAAAAACTGTTTTTT.

V usage is TRBV25-1 and J usage is TRBJ2-1; a weak D match, TRBD1 (6 bases). There are 16 residues in the CDR3. The V end was cut by 0 bases, the J end by 8 bases, with 17 bases between. Germline values: CDR1 MGHDK, CDR2 SYGVNS. The CDR3 region has the DNA TGTGCCAGCAGTGAATATTTCACAGGGTCAATATATGAGCAGTTCTTC. This translates into CASSEYFTGSIYEQFF.

The chain combines TRBV5-6 with TRBJ2-7; D not certain. Trimming took 0 bases from V and 4 from J, leaving 5 bases between them. The CDR3 contains 12 residues. Per the germline V gene, CDR1 is SGHDT and CDR2 is YYEEEE. In DNA form, the CDR3 reads TGTGCCAGCAGCTTGGTGGGTTACGAGCAGTACTTC. Translation: CASSLVGYEQYF.